This passage covers 20 T cell receptor beta chains from one sample sequenced in a study of T cell responses to AZD1222 COVID-19 vaccine. Libraries were prepared by immunoSEQ multiplex PCR; TCRdb keeps only in-frame clonotypes and omits some of them. The sample includes approximately 270,000 clones, approximately 94% of them seen just once. This specimen was peripheral blood, taken 28 days after the second AZD1222 dose. These receptors originate from an adult who received the AZD1222 COVID-19 vaccine.

V and J are TRBV9 and TRBJ1-2; D gene unclear. In germline, CDR1 is SGDLS, CDR2 YYNGEE. CDR3 length equals 10 residues. The V gene lost 7 bases and the J gene lost 5 bases, with 6 bases spanning the gap. CDR3: CASWPYGYTF. DNA for the CDR3: TGTGCCAGCTGGCCGTATGGCTACACCTTC.

This sequence joins TRBV4-2 and TRBJ1-4; tentative D call: TRBD1 (5 bases). There are 16 residues in the CDR3. V was pared by 0 bases and J by 11 bases, with 19 bases between. Per the germline V gene, CDR1 is LGHNA and CDR2 is YNFKEQ. The CDR3 bases are TGTGCCAGCAGCCAAGATATAAAGACAGCCGCAGTGAAACTGTTTTTT. This gives the protein CASSQDIKTAAVKLFF.

The chain joins TRBV19 to TRBJ1-5, with 7 bases matching TRBD1. The CDR3 totals 13 residues. From germline, CDR1 is LNHDA and CDR2 SQIVND (reference sequence). After removal of 11 bases from V and 6 bases from J, the junction contained 10 bases not matched to a gene. The chain's CDR3 is CAGGTVSGQPQHF. In nucleotides, the CDR3 is TGTGCCGGGGGGACAGTGTCTGGTCAGCCCCAGCATTTT.

This rearrangement joins TRBV25-1 to TRBJ1-6, with 7 positions matching TRBD1. The length of the CDR3 is 15 residues. The V gene's germline CDR1 is MGHDK and CDR2 SYGVNS. V trimming: 3 bases; J trimming: 7 bases; junction bases outside the gene matches: 6. For the CDR3, the DNA is TGTGCCAGCAGTGAGACAGGGAAAGGGAATTCACCCCTCCACTTT. Protein: CASSETGKGNSPLHF.

The chain couples TRBV4-3 to TRBJ2-3; 8 nucleotides line up with TRBD2. This CDR3 region has 15 residues. J lost 3 bases, V lost 3 bases, and 5 bases had no gene match. Per germline, CDR1 LGHNA and CDR2 YSLEER. In nucleotides, the CDR3 is TGCGCCAGCAGCCAGACTAGCGTAGGGACAGATACGCAGTATTTT. Protein product: CASSQTSVGTDTQYF.

V gene TRBV5-1 combines with J gene TRBJ2-3; 15 positions agree with TRBD2. Per the germline V gene, CDR1 is SGHRS and CDR2 is YFSETQ. V lost 5 bases to trimming and J lost 3 bases; unmatched junction nucleotides: 13. The CDR3 consists of 19 residues. Written as DNA, the CDR3 is TGCGCCAGCAGTTCAGGACTAGCGGGGGGGCCAGGTTGGACAGATACGCAGTATTTT. Translation gives CASSSGLAGGPGWTDTQYF.

The chain uses TRBV10-2 and TRBJ2-5, with 7 bases lining up with TRBD2. This CDR3 spans 14 amino acids. Germline V gene sequence: CDR1 WSHSY, CDR2 SAAADI. With 5 bases clipped from V and 5 bases from J, the junction kept 8 bases outside the gene matches. This CDR3 is CASSREAGSETQYF. The CDR3 coding sequence is TGCGCCAGCAGTCGTGAAGCGGGGAGCGAGACCCAGTACTTC.

This chain links TRBV7-2 with TRBJ1-2; D may be TRBD1 (5 bases). CDR1 and CDR2 (germline): SGHTA, FQGNSA. The CDR3 contains 18 residues. Trimming left V 1 base short and J 8 bases short, with 26 bases between. CDR3 sequence reads: CASSLDGGSTVSQSGYTF. The DNA for the CDR3 is TGTGCCAGCAGCTTAGACGGGGGGTCCACAGTTTCCCAGTCGGGCTACACCTTC.

This chain uses TRBV28 with TRBJ1-1, with D perhaps matching TRBD1 (6 bases). The germline V gene encodes CDR1 MDHEN and CDR2 SYDVKM. The CDR3 spans 14 residues. V lost 0 bases to trimming and J lost 1 base, with 6 bases between them. The CDR3 loop is CASSLWDRNTEAFF. DNA of the CDR3: TGTGCCAGCAGTTTATGGGACAGGAACACTGAAGCTTTCTTT.

V usage is TRBV2 and J usage is TRBJ1-5, with no clear D. CDR3 length equals 15 residues. Looked up from germline, CDR1 is SNHLY and CDR2 is FYNNEI. The V gene lost 3 bases and the J gene lost 4 bases, with 13 bases spanning the gap. CDR3 protein: CASSEGGLANQPQHF. DNA for the CDR3: TGTGCCAGCAGTGAGGGCGGACTGGCGAATCAGCCCCAGCATTTT.

A single count supports this clone. The J gene is TRBJ2-3, the V gene TRBV5-4; 11 bases are a match to TRBD2. V trimming: 4 bases; J trimming: 2 bases; junction bases outside the gene matches: 6. The CDR3 length is 16 residues. CDR1 and CDR2 (germline): SGHNT, YYREEE (reference sequence). CDR3 in DNA: TGTGCCAGCAGCAAGGGACTAGCGGATCCCACAGATACGCAGTATTTT. It encodes CASSKGLADPTDTQYF.

The chain combines TRBV30 with TRBJ2-5; D not resolved. V was shortened by 0 bases and J by 6 bases, with 5 bases between the two germline ends. CDR1 and CDR2 (germline): GTSNPN, SVGIG (reference sequence). The CDR3 extends over 11 amino acids. CDR3 amino acids: CAWSVGQTQYF. The CDR3 DNA reads TGTGCCTGGAGTGTAGGACAGACCCAGTACTTC. The variable domain in full, completed from reference TRBV30 and TRBJ2-5, reads SQTIHQWPATLVQPVGSPLSLECTVEGTSNPNLYWYRQAAGRGLQLLFYSVGIGQISSEVPQNLSASRPQDRQFILSSKKLLLSDSGFYLCAWSVGQTQYFGPGTRLLVL.

The gene calls are TRBV10-2 and TRBJ2-1; no reliable D call. V gave up 6 bases and J gave up 10 bases, with 13 bases separating them. CDR1 and CDR2 (germline): WSHSY, SAAADI. The CDR3 has 12 amino acids. The CDR3 here is CASRPDSLEQFF. Here the CDR3 DNA reads TGCGCCAGCAGGCCCGATTCACTAGAGCAGTTCTTC.

The V gene is TRBV7-9, the J gene TRBJ1-1; 8 bases are shared with TRBD1. The junction had 7 bases not matched to a gene; V was cut back by 6 bases and J by 4 bases. The CDR3 totals 14 residues. Germline V gene sequence: CDR1 SEHNR, CDR2 FQNEAQ (reference sequence). Written as DNA, the CDR3 is TGTGCCAGCAGGGGAGGACAGGGTGGCACTGAAGCTTTCTTT. Translated, it gives CASRGGQGGTEAFF.

V usage is TRBV5-1 and J usage is TRBJ2-7; 8 nucleotides align to TRBD1. The CDR3 spans 13 residues. Germline CDR1 SGHRS, CDR2 YFSETQ. The J segment lost 3 bases and the V segment lost 2 bases, leaving 1 base of the junction unmatched. The CDR3 protein is CASSFDRGYEQYF. In nucleotides, the CDR3 is TGCGCCAGCAGCTTTGACAGGGGCTACGAGCAGTACTTC.

This rearrangement joins TRBV15 to TRBJ1-6, with D unclear. CDR1 is LNHNV and CDR2 is YYDKDF in the germline V gene (reference sequence). Trimming removed 8 bases at V and 3 bases at J, with 8 bases between. The CDR3 spans 13 residues. CDR3 protein: CATAVLYNSPLHF. CDR3 nucleotide sequence: TGTGCCACCGCGGTCCTCTATAATTCACCCCTCCACTTT.

The J gene is TRBJ1-1, the V gene TRBV18, with D unresolved. Per the germline V gene, CDR1 is KGHSH and CDR2 is LQKENI. CDR3 length equals 14 residues. The V gene lost 3 bases and the J gene lost 1 base, with 9 bases spanning the gap. The CDR3, as DNA: TGTGCCAGCTCACCTCCGGACGGGAACACTGAAGCTTTCTTT. Translation gives CASSPPDGNTEAFF. Complete variable domain (other parts from reference TRBV18 and TRBJ1-1): NAGVMQNPRHLVRRRGQEARLRCSPMKGHSHVYWYRQLPEEGLKFMVYLQKENIIDESGMPKERFSAEFPKEGPSILRIQQVVRGDSAAYFCASSPPDGNTEAFFGQGTRLTVV.

The V call is TRBV19, the J call TRBJ2-2, with D perhaps TRBD1 (5 bases). Germline V gene data show CDR1 as LNHDA and CDR2 as SQIVND (reference sequence). V gave up 7 bases and J gave up 6 bases, with 12 bases separating them. The CDR3 consists of 13 residues. The CDR3 DNA reads as TGTGCCAGTATGGGGCGTGCCGCCGGGGAGCTGTTTTTT. The encoded protein is CASMGRAAGELFF.

This chain uses TRBV9 with TRBJ1-1; TRBD1 aligns across 10 bases. This CDR3 comprises 14 residues. Germline CDR1 SGDLS, CDR2 YYNGEE. V lost 4 bases to trimming and J lost 4 bases; unmatched junction nucleotides: 4. This CDR3 is CASSLRTGGTEAFF. The CDR3 DNA follows: TGTGCCAGCAGCCTCCGGACAGGGGGCACTGAAGCTTTCTTT.

The rearrangement uses TRBV7-9 and TRBJ1-1; D may be TRBD1 (6 bases). The CDR3 runs 13 residues. V was shortened by 5 bases and J by 4 bases, with 11 bases between the two germline ends. The germline gives CDR1 SEHNR, CDR2 FQNEAQ (reference sequence). As DNA, the CDR3 is TGTGCCAGCAGCAATAGGGGGGGCACTGAAGCTTTCTTT. It yields the protein CASSNRGGTEAFF. Drawing the rest from reference TRBV7-9 and TRBJ1-1, the complete variable domain is DTGVSQNPRHKITKRGQNVTFRCDPISEHNRLYWYRQTLGQGPEFLTYFQNEAQLEKSRLLSDRFSAERPKGSFSTLEIQRTEQGDSAMYLCASSNRGGTEAFFGQGTRLTVV.